This TCR beta chain is from a study of T cell responses to AZD1222 COVID-19 vaccine. The germline CDR1 and CDR2 sequences are LGHDT and YNNKEL (reference sequence). The CDR3 spans 13 residues. Trimming at V came to 4 bases and at J to 4 bases, leaving 4 bases not matched to a gene. Data came from immunoSEQ multiplex PCR; TCRdb stores just in-frame clones and leaves some out. The profile shows 150,000 to 190,000 clones, about 89% of them singletons. The source is an adult who received the AZD1222 COVID-19 vaccine. Sample: peripheral blood, taken 28 days after the second AZD1222 dose. This chain uses TRBV3-1 (or the pseudogene TRBV3-2) with TRBJ2-7, with 7 bases matching TRBD2. The chain's CDR3 is CASSPGLEYEQYF. CDR3 nucleotide sequence: TGTGCCAGCAGCCCTGGACTAGAGTACGAGCAGTACTTC.